This T cell receptor beta chain appears in the sequencing data of a study of T cells after yellow fever vaccination. V was pared by 4 bases and J by 6 bases, with 8 bases between. The germline CDR1 and CDR2 sequences are MDHEN and SYDVKM. This CDR3 region has 12 residues. TCRdb analysed the 5' RACE reads with MiXCR anew, one entry per CDR3 protein. Of around 310,000 distinct CDR3 sequences detected, about 4% appear once; the ten largest clones hold approximately 25%. Regarding this clonotype: Its antigen is unknown.

Overall study findings and caveats: Subsequent booster samples again held most clones from primary vaccination (96% CD4, 85% to 90% CD8).

The rearrangement uses TRBV28 and TRBJ2-3; D gene uncertain. The source was PBMCs, collected 5 days after the yellow fever booster vaccination. This receptor was obtained from a man aged 18 to 30 who received the YFV17D yellow fever vaccine. Here the CDR3 DNA reads TGTGCCAGCAGTTCTCCCGGGGATACGCAGTATTTT. Protein sequence: CASSSPGDTQYF.